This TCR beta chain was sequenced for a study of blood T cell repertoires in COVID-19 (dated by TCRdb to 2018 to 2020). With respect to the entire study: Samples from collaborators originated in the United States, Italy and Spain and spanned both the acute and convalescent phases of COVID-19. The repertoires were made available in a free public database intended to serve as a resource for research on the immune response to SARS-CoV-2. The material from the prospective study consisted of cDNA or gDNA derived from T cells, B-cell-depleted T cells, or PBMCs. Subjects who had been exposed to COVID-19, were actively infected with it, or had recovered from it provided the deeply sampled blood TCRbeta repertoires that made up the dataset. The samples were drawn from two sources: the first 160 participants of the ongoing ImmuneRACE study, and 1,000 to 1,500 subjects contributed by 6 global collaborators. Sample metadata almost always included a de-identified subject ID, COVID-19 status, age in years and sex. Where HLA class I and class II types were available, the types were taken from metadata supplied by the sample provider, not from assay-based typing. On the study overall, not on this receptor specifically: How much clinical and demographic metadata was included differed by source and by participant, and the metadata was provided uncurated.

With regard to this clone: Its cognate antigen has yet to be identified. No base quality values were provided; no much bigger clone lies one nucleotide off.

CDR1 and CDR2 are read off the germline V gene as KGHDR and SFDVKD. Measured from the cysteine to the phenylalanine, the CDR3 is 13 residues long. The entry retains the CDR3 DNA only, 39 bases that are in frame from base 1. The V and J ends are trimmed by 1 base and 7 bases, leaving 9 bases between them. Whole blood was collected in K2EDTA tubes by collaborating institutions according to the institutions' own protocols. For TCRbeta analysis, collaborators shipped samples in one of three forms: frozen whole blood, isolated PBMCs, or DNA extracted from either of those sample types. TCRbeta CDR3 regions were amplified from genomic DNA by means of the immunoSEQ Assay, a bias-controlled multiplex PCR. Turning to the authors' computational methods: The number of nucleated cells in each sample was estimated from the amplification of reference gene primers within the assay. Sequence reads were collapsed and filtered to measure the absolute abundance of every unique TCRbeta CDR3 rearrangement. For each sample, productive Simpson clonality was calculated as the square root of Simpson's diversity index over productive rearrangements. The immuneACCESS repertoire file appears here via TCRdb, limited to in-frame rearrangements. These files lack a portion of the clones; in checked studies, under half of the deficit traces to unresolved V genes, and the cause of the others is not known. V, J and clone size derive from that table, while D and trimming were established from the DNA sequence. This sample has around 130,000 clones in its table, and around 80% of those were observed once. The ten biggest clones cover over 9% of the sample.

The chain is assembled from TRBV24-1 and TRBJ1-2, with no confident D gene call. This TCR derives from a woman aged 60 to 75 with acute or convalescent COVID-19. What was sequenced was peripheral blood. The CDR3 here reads CATSDFTSGGYTF. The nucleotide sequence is TGTGCCACCAGTGATTTTACGTCGGGTGGCTACACCTTC.